The 24 T cell receptor beta chains reported below all come from one sample, sequenced in a study of cytomegalovirus exposure and HLA in healthy donors (dated by TCRdb to the late 2010s). Library method: the immunoSEQ multiplex PCR assay. The multiplex PCR relied on a mix of 60 forward primers for TCR Vbeta segments and 13 reverse primers for TCR Jbeta segments. The source is immuneACCESS, and TCRdb retained only in-frame sequences with V and J called. Part of the clones is not carried over; for the studies checked, unresolved V genes explain less than half of this, and the remainder is unexplained. The sample yields 150,000 to 200,000 clones; roughly three quarters were counted once. The top ten constitute more than 1.5% of the sample. The sequencing input was PBMCs. These receptors were collected from a woman aged 50 to 60 in good health and CMV-seronegative.

The rearrangement joins TRBV9 to TRBJ1-4; 8 nucleotides line up with TRBD1. There are 16 residues in the CDR3. Trimming took 2 bases from V and 8 from J; bases not matched to a gene: 11. Germline lookup yields CDR1 SGDLS and CDR2 YYNGEE. CDR3 sequence (DNA): TGTGCCAGCAGCGTGGGGATAGACAGGGGATACGAAAAACTGTTTTTT. Translating it yields CASSVGIDRGYEKLFF.

A single count supports this clone. The V and J genes are TRBV5-4 and TRBJ1-2; D not resolved. V shed 0 bases and J shed 0 bases, with 6 bases lying between them. Germline V gene lookup returns CDR1 SGHNT and CDR2 YYREEE (reference sequence). CDR3 length equals 14 residues. The CDR3 region is CASSLDTANYGYTF. The DNA for the CDR3 is TGTGCCAGCAGCTTGGACACAGCTAACTATGGCTACACCTTC.

The table lists this clone with a count of one. J is TRBJ2-5 and V is TRBV27, with D unresolved. CDR3 length: 14 amino acids. Germline V lookup: CDR1 MNHEY, CDR2 SMNVEV (reference sequence). V was clipped by 4 bases and J by 3 bases, with 12 bases between them. Here the CDR3 reads CASSSTGSKETQYF. CDR3 DNA: TGTGCCAGCAGTTCGACTGGATCCAAAGAGACCCAGTACTTC.

This chain links TRBV7-2 with TRBJ1-1; TRBD1 matches at 9 bases. In germline, CDR1 is SGHTA, CDR2 FQGNSA. Germline trimming cut 5 bases from V and 7 bases from J; bases unmatched to any gene: 14. CDR3 length: 16 amino acids. The CDR3 nucleotides read TGTGCCAGCAGCCAGGGACAACCCGGGACAGGGTATGAAGCTTTCTTT. It encodes CASSQGQPGTGYEAFF.

This chain joins TRBV7-6 and TRBJ2-2, with TRBD2 as a possible D gene (5 bases). The ends were cut back, 5 bases at V and 6 bases at J, with 16 bases in the middle. The germline V gene encodes CDR1 SGHVS and CDR2 FNYEAQ. This CDR3 region has 15 residues. The CDR3 region has the DNA TGTGCCAGCAGCCCCCGGCGGGTAAACGCCGGGGAGCTGTTTTTT. It is translated as CASSPRRVNAGELFF.

This sequence joins TRBV12-1 and TRBJ2-1; TRBD2 was called by the table and not checked on the DNA. TRBV12-1 is a pseudogene. CDR3 length equals 15 residues. This chain's CDR3 is CASSFDGTPDNEQFF. CDR3 nucleotide sequence: TGTGCCAGCAGCTTTGATGGGACTCCAGACAATGAGCAGTTCTTC.

The count of this clone is one. The chain uses TRBV28 and TRBJ1-1; no firm D call. The V gene's germline CDR1 is MDHEN and CDR2 SYDVKM. This CDR3 region has 12 residues. V lost 6 bases to trimming and J lost 3 bases, with 8 bases between them. This CDR3 reads CASSREYTEAFF. The CDR3 nucleotides read TGTGCCAGCAGCCGAGAGTACACTGAAGCTTTCTTT.

This chain joins TRBV28 and TRBJ2-1; possible D gene TRBD2, 5 bases. The germline V gene has CDR1 MDHEN and CDR2 SYDVKM. Between the trimmed V and J ends, which lost 5 bases and 15 bases, there was a span of 14 bases. This CDR3 region has 11 residues. CDR3 sequence: CASSTMEGGFF. CDR3 nucleotides: TGTGCCAGCAGTACCATGGAAGGAGGGTTCTTC.

This clone showed up just once. The J gene is TRBJ1-2, the V gene TRBV7-2, with a tentative D call TRBD1 (6 bases). CDR1 and CDR2 (germline): SGHTA, FQGNSA. V lost 5 bases and J 4 bases, leaving 14 bases between the germline ends. The CDR3 has 14 residues. The CDR3 DNA reads TGTGCCAGCAGCCTCCACGACAGGCTCTATGGCTACACCTTC. Translated, it gives CASSLHDRLYGYTF.

The CDR3 reads CASSLREGTGRPYEQYF. DNA of the CDR3: TGTGCCAGCAGCTTAAGGGAAGGGACAGGACGACCCTACGAGCAGTACTTC. This chain joins TRBV7-6 and TRBJ2-7; TRBD1 agrees at 8 bases. With 2 bases clipped from V and 2 bases from J, the junction kept 11 bases outside the gene matches. The CDR3 runs 17 residues. Germline CDR1 SGHVS, CDR2 FNYEAQ.

The rearrangement uses TRBV15 and TRBJ2-3; 8 nucleotides agree with TRBD2. Germline-derived CDR1 and CDR2 are LNHNV and YYDKDF (reference sequence). This CDR3 region has 16 residues. V dropped 3 bases and J dropped 4; count of bases not matched to a gene: 9. The CDR3 spells CATSRSAGGRADTQYF. CDR3 DNA: TGTGCCACCAGCAGGTCGGCGGGGGGTCGCGCAGATACGCAGTATTTT.

The chain uses TRBV6-5 and TRBJ1-4; 7 nucleotides line up with TRBD1. Trimming cost V 1 base and J 13 bases; bases outside gene matches: 12. This CDR3 has 15 amino acids. CDR1 and CDR2 (germline): MNHEY, SVGAGI. CDR3 nucleotide sequence: TGTGCCAGCAGTTACTACGAGGGACAGAACCAAATACTGTTTTTT. Residues: CASSYYEGQNQILFF.

The gene calls are TRBV7-8 and TRBJ1-1; 7 positions agree with TRBD1. V lost 0 bases and J lost 4; bases outside the gene matches: 5. Germline lookup yields CDR1 SGHVS and CDR2 FQNEAQ. The CDR3 loop spans 15 amino acids. The CDR3 here is CASSLAATGITEAFF. CDR3 nucleotide sequence: TGTGCCAGCAGCTTAGCGGCGACAGGGATCACTGAAGCTTTCTTT.

The V gene is TRBV9, the J gene TRBJ2-2; perhaps TRBD2 as D (5 bases). Germline V gives CDR1 SGDLS, CDR2 YYNGEE. The CDR3 runs to 15 residues. V was clipped by 3 bases and J by 4 bases, with 13 bases between them. CDR3 bases: TGTGCCAGCAGCGCACGGGGTTGGGGCACCGGGGAGCTGTTTTTT. This sequence encodes CASSARGWGTGELFF. The whole variable domain, filled in from reference TRBV9 and TRBJ2-2, reads DSGVTQTPKHLITATGQRVTLRCSPRSGDLSVYWYQQSLDQGLQFLIQYYNGEERAKGNILERFSAQQFPDLHSELNLSSLELGDSALYFCASSARGWGTGELFFGEGSRLTVL.

The chain couples TRBV7-9 to TRBJ2-3; D is perhaps TRBD1 (6 bases). CDR3 size: 15 residues. V lost 1 base and J 1 base, leaving 9 bases between the germline ends. The V gene's germline CDR1 is SEHNR and CDR2 FQNEAQ (reference sequence). The CDR3, as DNA: TGTGCCAGCAGCTTAGGGGGGCGCGGCACAGATACGCAGTATTTT. It codes for CASSLGGRGTDTQYF.

The rearrangement joins TRBV28 to TRBJ2-3, with 7 bases matching TRBD2. This CDR3 has 16 amino acids. The germline V gene encodes CDR1 MDHEN and CDR2 SYDVKM. J lost 0 bases, V lost 5 bases, and 8 bases had no gene match. The CDR3 DNA is TGTGCCAGCAGTCCCTCTGCTAGCGGTAGCACAGATACGCAGTATTTT. Amino acids: CASSPSASGSTDTQYF.

V usage is TRBV27 and J usage is TRBJ1-2; D gene uncertain. Germline-derived CDR1 and CDR2 are MNHEY and SMNVEV (reference sequence). This CDR3 is built from 16 residues. The V gene lost 5 bases and the J gene lost 5 bases, with 21 bases spanning the gap. For the CDR3, the DNA is TGTGCCAGCAGTAACTACCGGGATTTAGAAGAATATGGCTACACCTTC. It encodes CASSNYRDLEEYGYTF.

The rearrangement joins TRBV4-1 to TRBJ1-4; 7 nucleotides match TRBD1. After removal of 7 bases from V and 0 bases from J, the junction contained 8 bases not matched to a gene. Germline V gene lookup returns CDR1 MGHRA and CDR2 YSYEKL. This CDR3 region has 16 residues. The CDR3 sequence is CASTRQGIATNEKLFF. The CDR3 bases are TGCGCCAGCACCCGACAGGGTATCGCAACTAATGAAAAACTGTTTTTT.

The chain links TRBV10-2 to TRBJ1-2; D not certain. Looked up from germline, CDR1 is WSHSY and CDR2 is SAAADI. Trimming removed 6 bases from V and 6 bases from J, with 8 bases in between. CDR3 length: 11 residues. For the CDR3, the DNA is TGCGCCAGCAGGTCCGGGGATGGCTACACCTTC. It yields the protein CASRSGDGYTF.

V usage is TRBV7-9 and J usage is TRBJ2-1; a weak D match, TRBD1 (6 bases). CDR1 is SEHNR, CDR2 FQNEAQ, per germline (reference sequence). The CDR3 consists of 15 residues. The V and J ends lost 3 bases and 10 bases respectively, with 19 bases between them. The CDR3 sequence: CASSLTGPPNGEQFF. CDR3 DNA sequence: TGTGCCAGCAGCTTGACAGGCCCCCCCAATGGGGAGCAGTTCTTC.

The chain is built from TRBV7-8 and TRBJ1-1; D is perhaps TRBD1 (5 bases). There are 14 residues in the CDR3. Germline V lookup: CDR1 SGHVS, CDR2 FQNEAQ. V shed 1 base and J shed 1 base, with 7 bases lying between them. The chain's CDR3 is CASSLGGGNTEAFF. CDR3 coding DNA: TGTGCCAGCAGCTTAGGCGGGGGGAACACTGAAGCTTTCTTT.

The chain joins TRBV6-1 to TRBJ2-2; D not certain. The length of the CDR3 is 16 residues. Germline values: CDR1 MNHNS, CDR2 SASEGT. V lost 4 bases and J lost 0, with 12 bases in between. CDR3: CASSVRGSANTGELFF. CDR3 in DNA: TGTGCCAGCAGTGTCCGTGGCTCAGCGAACACCGGGGAGCTGTTTTTT.

This chain links TRBV28 with TRBJ1-2; no clear D. Between the trimmed V and J ends, which lost 3 bases and 4 bases, there was a span of 6 bases. Per germline, CDR1 MDHEN and CDR2 SYDVKM. The CDR3 contains 12 residues. CDR3 region: CASSLAFYGYTF. The DNA of the CDR3 is TGTGCCAGCAGTTTGGCCTTCTATGGCTACACCTTC.

Only a few counts were recorded for this clone. The chain combines TRBV4-2 with TRBJ1-3, with 9 positions matching TRBD1. This CDR3 contains 16 residues. Germline CDR1 is LGHNA and CDR2 is YNFKEQ. The junction had 5 bases not matched to a gene; V was cut back by 1 base and J by 4 bases. CDR3 loop: CASSQGDGTGGNTIYF. The CDR3 DNA reads TGTGCCAGCAGCCAAGGAGACGGGACAGGGGGAAACACCATATATTTT.